This T cell receptor (beta chain) originates from a study of PD-1 blockade in classical Hodgkin lymphoma (dated by TCRdb to 2018 to 2020). With respect to the entire study: Nivolumab dosing was 3 mg/kg intravenously every 2 weeks, continuing until either disease progression or unacceptable toxicity. The study used TCR beta sequencing and CyTOF to define a peripheral blood immune signature of response to PD-1 blockade in classical Hodgkin lymphoma. What the research found in general, with its limitations: The study was restricted to a single clinical trial cohort, and the causes of repertoire differences, possibly disease activity or prior therapy, were left undefined. Baseline TCR diversity was reported to be lower in newly diagnosed patients than in healthy donors, and even lower in relapsed/refractory patients. Trial patients achieving complete response had baseline diversity similar to newly diagnosed patients, whereas partial responders and progressors had significantly lower diversity. By C4D1, a significant rise was seen in CD4+ TCR diversity but not in CD8+ TCR diversity (p=0.0027 vs p=0.16), and the rise was most apparent among complete responders (p=0.02). Diversity was lower in patients who began nivolumab less than 1 year after ASCT, so these patients were left out of later analyses to avoid confounding by immune reconstitution.

Reading the label with the study, this specimen's time point is: cycle 1 day 1 (C1D1), immediately before nivolumab initiation. Every trial patient had relapsed following autologous stem cell transplantation, and prior brentuximab vedotin exposure was what differed among cohorts A, B and C. The trial cohort was composed of roughly 60 patients with relapsed/refractory classical Hodgkin lymphoma, for whom complete response, partial response or progressive disease was recorded as best overall response. Trial patients were treated with single-agent nivolumab in the multi-cohort phase II CheckMate 205 trial. Best overall response was determined by an independent review committee according to the 2007 International Working Group response criteria. Trial PBMCs were obtained immediately prior to nivolumab initiation (C1D1) and on therapy at cycle 2 day 1 and cycle 4 day 1. Peripheral blood was collected in 8 mL Vacutainer Cell Preparation Tubes, from which PBMCs were isolated by centrifugation and then cryopreserved.

V is pared back by 6 bases and J by 0 bases, with 15 bases lying between the germline termini. The CDR3 covers 16 residues, taking in both the cysteine and the phenylalanine. The sequence is cut down to CDR3 DNA, 48 bases in frame from base 1. Looking up the germline V gene yields CDR1 ENHRY and CDR2 SYGVKD. In the case of this clone: Its antigen is not yet known. No base qualities exist here, and no much larger clone lies one base off it.

Genomic DNA was isolated using the Qiagen DNeasy kit from unsorted PBMCs as well as from negatively selected CD4+ and CD8+ fractions. TCR beta CDR3 regions were subjected to amplification by immunoSEQ multiplex PCR with primers that anneal to V and J segments. A synthetic immune receptor repertoire was used to minimize amplification bias, and remaining bias was computationally removed after sequencing. Regarding the original processing steps: Custom Python scripts were used to quantify repertoire diversity as the Shannon entropy index. Unsorted, CD4+ and CD8+ repertoires were examined separately, except in combined analyses, for which CD4+ and CD8+ sequences were merged in silico. Clonal expansion was defined as at least a 2-fold frequency increase after treatment relative to C1D1, with a pseudocount of 0.5 for undetected baseline clones. Singleton clones were defined as clones with 0 or 1 copy at C1D1, and non-singleton clones were defined as clones with 2 or more copies. By matching protein sequences in sorted samples from the same patient, clones expanded in unsorted samples were annotated as CD4+, CD8+ or unknown. Wilcoxon tests on paired samples were used to test changes in diversity from C1D1 to C4D1. TCRdb's version of the immuneACCESS table is confined to in-frame rearrangements and falls short of the full clone set. An unresolved V gene accounts for under half of the shortfall where checked; the remainder is of unknown origin. V, J and clone size were drawn from that table, and D and trimming were deduced from the DNA. The sample table contains just under 100,000 clones; only one count was recorded for around 80% of them. Of the sample, about 12% falls within the top ten clones.

The chain is assembled from TRBV10-3 and TRBJ2-1, with the D gene possibly TRBD1 or TRBD2, each one fitting 6 bases. The sequencing here drew on peripheral blood mononuclear cells (PBMCs), taken at baseline. The receptor's source is a human donor with classical Hodgkin lymphoma. The DNA sequence is TGTGCCATCAGGGCCGGGGGCTCTAGCTCCTACAATGAGCAGTTCTTC. This sequence encodes CAIRAGGSSSYNEQFF.